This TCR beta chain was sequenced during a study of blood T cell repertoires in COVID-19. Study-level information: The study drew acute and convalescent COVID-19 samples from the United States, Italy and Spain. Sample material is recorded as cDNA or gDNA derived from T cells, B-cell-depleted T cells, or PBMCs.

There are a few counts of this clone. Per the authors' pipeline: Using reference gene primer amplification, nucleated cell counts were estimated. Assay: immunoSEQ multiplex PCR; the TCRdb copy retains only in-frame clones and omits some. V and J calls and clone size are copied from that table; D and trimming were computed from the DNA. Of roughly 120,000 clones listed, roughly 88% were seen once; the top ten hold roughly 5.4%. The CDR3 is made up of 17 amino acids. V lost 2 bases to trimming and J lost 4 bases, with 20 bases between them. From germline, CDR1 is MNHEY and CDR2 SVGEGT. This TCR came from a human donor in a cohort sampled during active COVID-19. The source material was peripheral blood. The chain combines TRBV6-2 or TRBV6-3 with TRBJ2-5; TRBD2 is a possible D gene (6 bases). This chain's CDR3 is CASSYAIAVFGIETQYF. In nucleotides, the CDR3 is TGTGCCAGCAGTTACGCGATAGCGGTCTTTGGGATAGAGACCCAGTACTTC.